This is a list of T cell receptor beta chains from one sample in a study of response to subunit inactivated influenza vaccine. TCRdb reanalysed the RT-PCR reads using MiXCR and keeps one entry per CDR3 protein. The data contain some 500,000 distinct CDR3 sequences, 25% of them singletons. The input for sequencing was CD4+ T cells sorted from PBMCs, taken roughly 5 days after vaccination. The receptor set was obtained from a middle-aged man who received an inactivated influenza vaccine. Both conserved end residues are part of each CDR3. Fields, in order: V gene, J gene, clone size, D gene, CDR3 protein, CDR3 DNA. D genes are given only for firm matches. The listing skips clone size in some rows; elsewhere it reads once, few, many or a size class.

>TRBV4-3|TRBJ1-2|few|TRBD1
CASRQAEGGVNYGYTF
TGCGCCAGCAGACAGGCTGAAGGGGGCGTCAACTATGGCTACACCTTC
>TRBV4-3|TRBJ2-4|NA|NA
CASSQRPDSDIQYF
TGCGCCAGCAGCCAAAGACCGGACAGCGACATTCAGTACTTC
>TRBV5-5|TRBJ1-1|NA|TRBD1
CASSLAGTGGWVTEAFF
TGTGCCAGCAGCTTGGCCGGGACAGGGGGCTGGGTCACTGAAGCTTTCTTT
>TRBV3-1|TRBJ1-6|few|NA
CASSLKGTLHF
TGTGCCAGCAGCCTTAAGGGAACCCTCCACTTT
>TRBV12-3/TRBV12-4|TRBJ1-1|NA|NA
CASRSGRLDRNTEAFF
TGTGCCAGCAGATCCGGGAGATTGGACAGGAACACTGAAGCTTTCTTT
>TRBV6-1|TRBJ2-1|once|NA
CASQRAGADNEQFF
TGTGCCTCCCAGCGGGCGGGGGCGGACAATGAGCAGTTCTTC
>TRBV20-1|TRBJ2-7|few|NA
CSATVLSSYEQYF
TGCAGTGCTACAGTTCTCAGCTCCTACGAGCAGTACTTC
>TRBV12-3/TRBV12-4|TRBJ2-7|NA|NA
CASSLRAGFPYEQYF
TGTGCCAGCAGTTTAAGGGCAGGCTTTCCCTACGAGCAGTACTTC
>TRBV5-1|TRBJ2-3|NA|NA
CASSLAATRTDTQYF
TGCGCCAGCAGCTTGGCAGCTACCCGCACAGATACGCAGTATTTT
>TRBV4-2|TRBJ2-5|NA|NA
CASSQVSRVKTQYF
TGTGCCAGCAGCCAAGTTAGCAGGGTTAAGACCCAGTACTTC
>TRBV7-2|TRBJ2-1|few|NA
CASSFGFSAGPNEQFF
TGTGCCAGCAGCTTCGGTTTCTCGGCAGGTCCCAATGAGCAGTTCTTC
>TRBV5-1|TRBJ2-2|NA|TRBD2
CASSSGLGGTGELFF
TGCGCCAGCAGCTCGGGACTAGGGGGAACCGGGGAGCTGTTTTTT
>TRBV29-1|TRBJ2-3|NA|TRBD2
CSVTYSGGATDTQYF
TGCAGCGTTACCTATAGCGGGGGGGCAACAGATACGCAGTATTTT
>TRBV27|TRBJ2-7|NA|NA
CASSLLAGTPSYEQYF
TGTGCCAGCAGTTTACTTGCCGGGACACCGTCCTACGAGCAGTACTTC
>TRBV6-2/TRBV6-3|TRBJ2-7|NA|TRBD1
CASSWTDREWEQYF
TGTGCCAGCAGTTGGACGGACAGGGAGTGGGAGCAGTACTTC
>TRBV3-1|TRBJ2-1|few|TRBD2
CASSQLGTSGNNEQFF
TGTGCCAGCAGCCAGCTAGGGACTAGCGGGAACAATGAGCAGTTCTTC
>TRBV7-2|TRBJ2-5|few|NA
CASSFVDGLTETQYF
TGTGCCAGCAGCTTCGTGGACGGGTTGACAGAGACCCAGTACTTC
>TRBV7-3|TRBJ2-3|few|TRBD2
CASSPGGVVDTQYF
TGTGCCAGCAGCCCTGGGGGGGTGGTAGATACGCAGTATTTT
>TRBV24-1|TRBJ2-5|few|NA
CATSDLGRTKGQYF
TGTGCCACCAGTGATCTGGGACGGACGAAAGGGCAGTACTTC
>TRBV7-9|TRBJ2-1|NA|NA
CASSQSAGVRYNEQFF
TGTGCCAGCAGCCAAAGCGCAGGGGTCCGCTACAATGAGCAGTTCTTC
>TRBV29-1|TRBJ2-3|NA|TRBD2
CSARGTSSADTQYF
TGCAGCGCCCGAGGGACTAGCTCGGCAGATACGCAGTATTTT
>TRBV4-3|TRBJ1-2|few|NA
CASSQEGGHGYTF
TGCGCCAGCAGCCAAGAAGGGGGGCATGGCTACACCTTC
>TRBV5-1|TRBJ1-1|NA|NA
CASSSFPRGLPNTEAFF
TGCGCCAGCAGCTCCTTCCCCCGGGGACTCCCAAACACTGAAGCTTTCTTT
>TRBV2|TRBJ1-1|many|NA
CASSPMESSEAFF
TGTGCCAGCAGCCCTATGGAATCCAGCGAGGCTTTCTTT
>TRBV20-1|TRBJ1-3|few|NA
CSATPRWRAKTGNTIYF
TGCAGTGCTACCCCGAGGTGGAGGGCGAAGACTGGAAACACCATATATTTT
>TRBV6-2/TRBV6-3|TRBJ1-1|NA|TRBD1
CASSSRTGGSEAFF
TGTGCCAGCAGTTCCCGGACAGGGGGTTCTGAAGCTTTCTTT
>TRBV5-5|TRBJ2-1|few|NA
CASSVSESSYNEQFF
TGTGCCAGCAGCGTTAGCGAGAGCTCCTACAATGAGCAGTTCTTC
>TRBV5-5|TRBJ1-1|NA|TRBD1
CASSLAGQGGEAFF
TGTGCCAGCAGCTTGGCTGGGCAGGGGGGTGAAGCTTTCTTT
>TRBV4-2|TRBJ2-1|NA|TRBD2
CASSPAGAGGFSEQFF
TGTGCCAGCAGCCCCGCGGGAGCGGGAGGGTTTTCTGAGCAGTTCTTC
>TRBV6-1|TRBJ1-2|few|NA
CASSVMGLYGYTF
TGTGCCAGCAGTGTAATGGGCCTCTATGGCTACACCTTC
>TRBV7-8|TRBJ2-7|few|NA
CASSLMASRSYEQYF
TGTGCCAGCAGCTTAATGGCTAGTCGTTCCTACGAGCAGTACTTC
>TRBV28|TRBJ2-7|NA|NA
CASSLGRWVAYEQYF
TGTGCCAGCAGTTTAGGCCGTTGGGTTGCCTACGAGCAGTACTTC
>TRBV5-1|TRBJ2-1|NA|NA
CASSLVAVDYNEQFF
TGCGCCAGCAGCTTGGTCGCGGTCGACTACAATGAGCAGTTCTTC
>TRBV3-1|TRBJ1-1|NA|NA
CASSPAWGRAFF
TGTGCCAGCAGTCCGGCGTGGGGTAGGGCTTTCTTT
>TRBV29-1|TRBJ2-3|few|NA
CSVALGTHNTDTQYF
TGCAGCGTTGCCCTTGGGACGCACAACACAGATACGCAGTATTTT
>TRBV29-1|TRBJ2-1|NA|NA
CSVGRTDPYNEQFF
TGCAGCGTTGGTAGGACAGACCCCTACAATGAGCAGTTCTTC
>TRBV7-8|TRBJ2-3|NA|TRBD2
CASSTARLAKRTDTQYF
TGTGCCAGCAGCACCGCGAGACTAGCGAAGCGCACAGATACGCAGTATTTT
>TRBV7-2|TRBJ1-1|few|NA
CASSLEVSEAFF
TGTGCCAGCAGCTTAGAAGTCTCTGAAGCTTTCTTT
>TRBV7-2|TRBJ2-3|NA|TRBD2
CASSPGLAGVADTQYF
TGTGCCAGCAGCCCTGGACTAGCGGGAGTGGCAGATACGCAGTATTTT
>TRBV20-1|TRBJ2-2|NA|NA
CSARAASGSGELFF
TGCAGTGCTAGAGCGGCCTCGGGATCCGGGGAGCTGTTTTTT
>TRBV3-1|TRBJ2-5|NA|TRBD2
CASSSVAGAAQETQYF
TGTGCCAGCAGCTCAGTAGCGGGAGCGGCCCAAGAGACCCAGTACTTC
>TRBV7-8|TRBJ1-3|few|NA
CASSLAQDTIYF
TGTGCCAGCAGCTTAGCGCAGGACACCATATATTTT
>TRBV11-2|TRBJ2-3|NA|TRBD2
CASSPRRREGRLSTDTQYF
TGTGCCAGCAGCCCAAGGAGGCGGGAGGGTAGACTTTCCACAGATACGCAGTATTTT
>TRBV2|TRBJ1-5|few|NA
CASSEGPFTPQHF
TGTGCCAGCAGTGAAGGCCCTTTCACGCCCCAGCATTTT
>TRBV12-3/TRBV12-4|TRBJ2-7|NA|NA
CASSLCTPDLYEQYF
TGTGCCAGCAGTTTGTGTACCCCTGATCTCTACGAGCAGTACTTC
>TRBV7-8|TRBJ2-5|many|NA
CASSLPPFETQYF
TGTGCCAGCAGCTTACCCCCCTTTGAGACCCAGTACTTC
>TRBV28|TRBJ1-6|NA|NA
CASLRQPNSPLHF
TGTGCCAGCCTGAGGCAGCCTAATTCACCCCTCCACTTT
>TRBV6-5|TRBJ2-2|NA|NA
CASSYSLADANTGELFF
TGTGCCAGCAGTTACTCATTAGCAGACGCGAACACCGGGGAGCTGTTTTTT
>TRBV12-3/TRBV12-4|TRBJ2-1|NA|TRBD2
CASSPLAGGLHEQFF
TGTGCCAGCAGTCCACTAGCGGGAGGGCTACATGAGCAGTTCTTC
>TRBV6-2/TRBV6-3|TRBJ2-2|NA|TRBD1
CASSYSRQGANGELFF
TGTGCCAGCAGTTACTCGAGGCAGGGGGCTAACGGGGAGCTGTTTTTT
>TRBV25-1|TRBJ2-2|few|TRBD2
CASRLATGELFF
TGTGCCAGCAGACTAGCGACCGGGGAGCTGTTTTTT